This T cell receptor (beta chain) comes out of a study of T cell repertoires in cytomegalovirus infection. Study at large: Both CMV infection and a matching HLA type were indicated by public TCR beta signatures. The study's findings and limits: CMV-specific TCR beta clonotypes restricted by HLA-C were the ones dominating the ex vivo response.

TCRdb re-called the reads through MiXCR, storing one row per CDR3 protein. This table has about 400,000 distinct CDR3 sequences, 15% to 20% appearing once. This clonotype was detected once. Its specificity is unknown. Sequencing was carried out using PBMCs. This receptor was taken from a human donor in good health (CMV status not recorded). Some clones in this sample may be carry-over from other donors' samples.

CDR3 coding DNA: TGTGCCAGCGGGGGAGAGGACTCCTACGAGCAGTACTTC. Translating gives CASGGEDSYEQYF. The chain carries TRBV7-9 and TRBJ2-7; D could derive from TRBD1 or TRBD2 (5 bases each). The CDR3 spans 13 residues. Germline V CDR1 and CDR2: SEHNR, FQNEAQ (reference sequence). Trimming stripped 8 bases from V and 0 bases from J, with 11 bases between.